Following are 17 T cell receptor beta chains from one sample sequenced in a study of T cell responses to AZD1222 COVID-19 vaccine. The assay was immunoSEQ multiplex PCR, and TCRdb's table has in-frame clones only and misses some. The profile shows approximately 190,000 clones, 85% to 95% of them singletons. Sample: peripheral blood, taken on day 0 of AZD1222 vaccination. These receptors were taken from an adult in good health.

V usage is TRBV19 and J usage is TRBJ1-1; TRBD1 matches at 7 bases. The V segment lost 5 bases and the J segment 2 bases; nucleotides outside the gene matches: 8. Germline assignment: CDR1 LNHDA and CDR2 SQIVND (reference sequence). The CDR3 sequence is 15 residues long. The CDR3 DNA is TGTGCCAGTAGTCCCACCGGGACAGCAAACACTGAAGCTTTCTTT. It codes for CASSPTGTANTEAFF.

The rearrangement joins TRBV5-8 to TRBJ2-2; TRBD1 is a possible D gene (5 bases). The length of the CDR3 is 16 residues. Looked up from germline, CDR1 is SGHTS and CDR2 is YDEGEE. Trimming removed 4 bases from V and 3 bases from J, with 16 bases in between. Here the CDR3 reads CASSKTWGPDTGELFF. For the CDR3, the DNA is TGTGCCAGCAGCAAGACCTGGGGCCCTGACACCGGGGAGCTGTTTTTT. Using reference TRBV5-8 and TRBJ2-2 for the parts outside the CDR3, the full variable domain is EAGVTQSPTHLIKTRGQQATLRCSPISGHTSVYWYQQALGLGLQFLLWYDEGEERNRGNFPPRFSGRQFPNYSSELNVNALELEDSALYLCASSKTWGPDTGELFFGEGSRLTVL.

This clone was seen only once. V and J are TRBV5-6 and TRBJ1-3, with 9 nucleotides matching TRBD1. The J segment lost 4 bases and the V segment lost 4 bases, leaving 3 bases of the junction unmatched. Germline V CDR1 and CDR2: SGHDT, YYEEEE. The CDR3 has 14 amino acids. CDR3 amino acids: CASSLGQGGNTIYF. The CDR3 DNA reads as TGTGCCAGCAGCCTAGGACAGGGGGGAAACACCATATATTTT. Using reference TRBV5-6 and TRBJ1-3 for the parts outside the CDR3, the full variable domain is DAGVTQSPTHLIKTRGQQVTLRCSPKSGHDTVSWYQQALGQGPQFIFQYYEEEERQRGNFPDRFSGHQFPNYSSELNVNALLLGDSALYLCASSLGQGGNTIYFGEGSWLTVV.

This chain links TRBV6-2 or TRBV6-3 with TRBJ2-2, with a weak D call TRBD1 (6 bases). This CDR3 is built from 15 residues. Trimming stripped 2 bases from V and 5 bases from J, with 12 bases between. Looked up from germline, CDR1 is MNHEY and CDR2 is SVGEGT. As DNA, the CDR3 is TGTGCCAGCAGTTACCCCAGGGGTGCGACCGGGGAGCTGTTTTTT. Its protein product is CASSYPRGATGELFF.

The chain joins TRBV3-1 (or the pseudogene TRBV3-2) to TRBJ2-3; no firm D call. The V end lost 0 bases, the J end lost 2 bases, and 6 bases lay between the germline ends. Looked up from germline, CDR1 is LGHDT and CDR2 is YNNKEL (reference sequence). This CDR3 comprises 14 residues. DNA for the CDR3: TGTGCCAGCAGCCAAGATACTTTCACAGATACGCAGTATTTT. This sequence encodes CASSQDTFTDTQYF.

The V call is TRBV2, the J call TRBJ1-3, with D possibly matching TRBD1 (6 bases). The CDR3 runs to 15 residues. The V end was cut by 4 bases, the J end by 3 bases, with 13 bases between. CDR1 is SNHLY and CDR2 is FYNNEI in the germline V gene. Here the CDR3 DNA reads TGTGCCAGCAGTGGGACAGCGATCATTGGAAACACCATATATTTT. Residues: CASSGTAIIGNTIYF. The full variable domain, with the rest looked up from reference TRBV2 and TRBJ1-3, is EPEVTQTPSHQVTQMGQEVILRCVPISNHLYFYWYRQILGQKVEFLVSFYNNEISEKSEIFDDQFSVERPDGSNFTLKIRSTKLEDSAMYFCASSGTAIIGNTIYFGEGSWLTVV.

The V call is TRBV7-2, the J call TRBJ2-1, with D tentatively TRBD1 (6 bases). This CDR3 is 16 amino acids long. The V end was cut by 1 base, the J end by 0 bases, with 10 bases between. CDR1 SGHTA and CDR2 FQGNSA come from the germline V gene. In nucleotides, the CDR3 is TGTGCCAGCAGCTTAGGGGGGCTGGGCTCCTACAATGAGCAGTTCTTC. This translates into CASSLGGLGSYNEQFF.

V is TRBV12-3 or TRBV12-4 and J is TRBJ1-1; D ambiguous. The CDR3 spans 12 residues. V was pared by 6 bases and J by 8 bases, with 13 bases between. The CDR3 DNA reads TGTGCCAGCAGCCCGGGAGGGTTAGAAGCTTTCTTT. It codes for CASSPGGLEAFF.

The CDR3 DNA reads TGCAGCGTTGAGGCGGGGTACGAGCAGTACTTC. Translating it yields CSVEAGYEQYF. The V and J genes are TRBV29-1 and TRBJ2-7; D is perhaps TRBD2 (6 bases). The CDR3 loop spans 11 amino acids. Germline CDR1 and CDR2: SQVTM and ANQGSEA. V was shortened by 3 bases and J by 4 bases, with 7 bases between the two germline ends.

The chain carries TRBV5-6 and TRBJ1-4, with D tentatively TRBD1 (5 bases). The V end was cut by 0 bases, the J end by 10 bases, with 16 bases between. Germline values: CDR1 SGHDT, CDR2 YYEEEE. The CDR3 extends over 15 amino acids. DNA of the CDR3: TGTGCCAGCAGCTTGGAAGGCTACTTGAGGGGAAAACTGTTTTTT. It is translated as CASSLEGYLRGKLFF.

The V and J genes are TRBV6-5 and TRBJ1-2; 7 nucleotides agree with TRBD1. V shed 0 bases and J 3 bases; nucleotides not matched to a gene: 4. The germline V gene has CDR1 MNHEY and CDR2 SVGAGI. The CDR3 loop spans 15 amino acids. DNA of the CDR3: TGTGCCAGCAGTTACTCGAAAGGGGGCGACTATGGCTACACCTTC. This sequence encodes CASSYSKGGDYGYTF.

V is TRBV4-1 and J is TRBJ1-5, with 7 bases aligning to TRBD1. The CDR3 consists of 17 residues. Trimming removed 1 base from V and 1 base from J; junction bases left unmatched: 7. Germline V CDR1 and CDR2: MGHRA, YSYEKL. The CDR3 DNA sequence: TGCGCCAGCAGCCAAGGAAGGGGGCGAATGAGCAATCAGCCCCAGCATTTT. It is translated as CASSQGRGRMSNQPQHF.

J is TRBJ1-2 and V is TRBV12-3 or TRBV12-4; D may be TRBD1 (5 bases). The V end was cut by 4 bases, the J end by 8 bases, with 8 bases between. The CDR3 sequence is 11 residues long. CDR3 in amino acids: CASSSGKGYTF. The CDR3 region has the DNA TGTGCCAGCAGTTCAGGGAAGGGCTACACCTTC.

The table lists this clone with a count of one. The rearrangement links TRBV6-1 to TRBJ1-2; D is undetermined. The CDR3 extends over 17 amino acids. Germline V gene data show CDR1 as MNHNS and CDR2 as SASEGT. The V end was cut by 0 bases, the J end by 4 bases, with 18 bases between. This CDR3 is CASSEAHYRGSSYGYTF. The CDR3 coding sequence is TGTGCCAGCAGTGAAGCACATTATCGTGGCTCAAGCTATGGCTACACCTTC.

The V gene is TRBV6-2 or TRBV6-3, the J gene TRBJ2-7; maybe TRBD1 (5 bases). CDR1 MNHEY and CDR2 SVGEGT come from the germline V gene. This CDR3 is built from 13 residues. Trimming cost V 2 bases and J 3 bases, with 8 bases left between them. The CDR3 loop is CASSYHQGYEQYF. CDR3 coding DNA: TGTGCCAGCAGTTACCATCAGGGCTACGAGCAGTACTTC.

CDR3 in amino acids: CASSLLKGSPLHF. The CDR3 DNA reads as TGTGCCAGCAGTTTACTGAAGGGTTCACCCCTCCACTTT. V usage is TRBV12-3 or TRBV12-4 and J usage is TRBJ1-6; no firm D call. V lost 2 bases, J lost 9 bases, and 8 bases lay in between. This CDR3 spans 13 amino acids.

This sequence joins TRBV3-1 (or the pseudogene TRBV3-2) and TRBJ1-1; D not resolved. CDR1 is LGHDT and CDR2 is YNNKEL in the germline V gene (reference sequence). The length of the CDR3 is 14 residues. Deletions cut 0 bases from V and 5 bases from J, with 10 bases between. The CDR3 nucleotides read TGTGCCAGCAGCCAAGAAAGTAGGAGAACTGAAGCTTTCTTT. Translation: CASSQESRRTEAFF.